This T cell receptor (beta chain) stems from a study of blood T cell repertoires in COVID-19. The germline CDR1 and CDR2 sequences are ENHRY and SYGVKD. The CDR3 length is 15 residues. V was pared by 10 bases and J by 1 base, with 4 bases of the junction left unmatched. Produced via immunoSEQ multiplex PCR; TCRdb's table is partial and in-frame only. The sample has a few hundred thousand clones, roughly 87% seen once. The gene calls are TRBV10-3 and TRBJ2-5; the match to TRBD2 covers 15 bases. Sequenced material: peripheral blood. The source of this sequence is a woman aged 35 to 49 who had recovered from COVID-19. For the CDR3, the DNA is TGTGCCACTGGGACTAGCGGGGGGCCCCAAGAGACCCAGTACTTC. This translates into CATGTSGGPQETQYF.